This TCR beta chain was recovered during a study of siplizumab effects on memory and regulatory T cells (dated by TCRdb to the late 2010s). In the study overall: The study examined how the anti-CD2 antibody siplizumab affects alloreactive T-cell subsets in allogeneic mixed lymphocyte reactions built from human PBMCs. What the authors observed across the whole study: Among mappable alloreactive CD4+ clones, the Treg-derived fraction averaged about 75% with siplizumab versus around 25% in control reactions. A naive or memory phenotype could not be assigned to roughly 75-97% of proliferating CD4+ or CD8+ clones. The suppressive function of proliferating Tregs from siplizumab cultures was not functionally confirmed. Siplizumab significantly reduced the cumulative frequency of alloreactive sequences traceable to unstimulated CD4+ memory T cells. Sequences below about 10^-5 frequency were poorly captured, so only a minor fraction of alloreactive clones could be mapped to unstimulated subsets. Compared with memory T cells, unstimulated naive T cells appeared more diverse, and naive cells seemed to make a substantial contribution to the alloresponse.

V trim: 4 bases; J trim: 2 bases; unmatched bases: 8. Via the germline V gene, CDR1 is MGHRA and CDR2 YSYEKL. Including cysteine and phenylalanine, the CDR3 has 16 amino acids. Of the read, only the CDR3 DNA is kept; its 48 bases are in frame from base 1. Sorted unstimulated T cells, along with proliferating T cells recovered from mixed lymphocyte reactions, underwent TCRbeta CDR3 sequencing. Fresh whole blood from roughly 10 HLA-typed healthy donors was used to isolate PBMCs. Unstimulated CD4+ regulatory T cells were FACS-sorted to map the origin of alloreactive clones. As regards this clone: The target of this receptor is not known. No much larger clonotype is one base removed from it; base qualities were not supplied.

To prepare the library, the immunoSEQ multiplex PCR assay was applied. Roughly 100,000 TCR templates per sample were assayed by the deep sequencing platform. Genomic DNA extracted from sorted T cells was the material used for TCRbeta CDR3 sequencing. The paper's data handling went like this. Clonal analysis of TCRbeta CDR3 data was done in the R programming language. Alloreactive CD4+ and CD8+ clones were identified by comparing unstimulated samples to CFSE-low samples taken after the reaction. Regulatory or non-regulatory origin of alloreactive CD4+ clones was assigned by matching sequences to the sorted unstimulated Treg and non-Treg repertoires. The immuneACCESS repertoire file appears here via TCRdb, limited to in-frame rearrangements. These files lack a portion of the clones; in checked studies, under half of the deficit traces to unresolved V genes, and the cause of the others is not known. The V and J calls and the clone size are those of that table, but D and trimming were determined from the DNA. Present in this sample are 100,000 or so clones, under 95% of which were seen just once. The ten top clones hold less than 0.85% of the sample.

In this chain, TRBV4-1 is recombined with TRBJ2-3; TRBD2 agrees with 8 junctional bases. Sequencing input: Tregs sorted from blood. The sequence derives from a human donor in good health. In nucleotide form, the sequence is TGCGCCAGCAGCCTCCGTGGTAGCGGGAACACAGATACGCAGTATTTT. Its translation is CASSLRGSGNTDTQYF.